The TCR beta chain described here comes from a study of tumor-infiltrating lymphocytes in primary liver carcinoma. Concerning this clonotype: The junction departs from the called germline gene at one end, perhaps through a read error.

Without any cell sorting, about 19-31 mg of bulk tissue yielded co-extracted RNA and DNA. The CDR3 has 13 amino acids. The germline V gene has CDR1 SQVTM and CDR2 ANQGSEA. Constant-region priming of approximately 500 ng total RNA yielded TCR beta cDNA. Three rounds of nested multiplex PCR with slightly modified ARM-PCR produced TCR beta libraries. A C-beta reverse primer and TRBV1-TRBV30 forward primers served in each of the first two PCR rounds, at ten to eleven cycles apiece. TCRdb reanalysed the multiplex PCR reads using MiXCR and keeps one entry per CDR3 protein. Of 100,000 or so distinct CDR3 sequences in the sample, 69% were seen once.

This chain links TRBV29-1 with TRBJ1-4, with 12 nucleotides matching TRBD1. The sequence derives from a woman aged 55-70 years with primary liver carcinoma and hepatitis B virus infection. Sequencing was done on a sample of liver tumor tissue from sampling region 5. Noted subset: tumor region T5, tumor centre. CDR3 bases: TGCGGCGTGGGGACAGGGGGCGCTGAAAAACTGTTTTTT. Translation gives CGVGTGGAEKLFF.